This section outlines one TCR beta chain sequence together with its context. Per the germline V gene, CDR1 is SGDLS and CDR2 is YYNGEE. CDR3 size: 16 residues. V shed 3 bases, J shed 1 base, and the junction held 2 bases outside the gene matches. The record originates from a study of blood T cell repertoires in COVID-19. Across the study: Collection of acute and convalescent COVID-19 samples took place in the United States, Italy and Spain.

Authors' methods: Estimates of nucleated cell counts were drawn from the amplification of reference gene primers. The data were produced by immunoSEQ multiplex PCR, yet TCRdb's version contains in-frame clones alone and is incomplete. That table supplies the V and J calls and clone size; D and trimming were determined from the DNA. The data show over 200,000 clones, around 88% seen once. The chain uses TRBV9 and TRBJ2-1; TRBD2 matches 12 bases. The origin of this receptor is a man between 18 and 29 years old with active or convalescent COVID-19. Sequenced material: peripheral blood. DNA for the CDR3: TGTGCCAGCAGCGGAGGACTAGCGGGATCCTACAATGAGCAGTTCTTC. This encodes CASSGGLAGSYNEQFF.